This is a list of T cell receptor beta chains from one sample in a study of blood T cell repertoires in COVID-19. The table came from immunoSEQ multiplex PCR; TCRdb's copy has only in-frame clones and leaves some out. The table shows about 260,000 clones, with 85% to 95% occurring only once. Sequencing was performed on PBMCs or T cells enriched from blood (not recorded which). These receptors were obtained from a man aged 40-50 years who had been exposed to COVID-19. The CDR3 runs from the conserved cysteine through the conserved F or W. A D gene is named only where the DNA matches it firmly. Not every row has a clone size; where given, it reads once, few, many or a size class.

cdr3_nt	cdr3_aa	v_call	j_call	clone_size	d_call
TGTGCCAGCAGTTTACTGGGGGGTGAGCAGTTCTTC	CASSLLGGEQFF	TRBV28	TRBJ2-1	-	-
TGTGCCAGCAAATCGGGACAGGGGGTCACTGAAGCTTTCTTT	CASKSGQGVTEAFF	TRBV28	TRBJ1-1	-	TRBD1
TGCAGCGTTGTCTTCTGGACTAGCGGGAGTAACACCGGGGAGCTGTTTTTT	CSVVFWTSGSNTGELFF	TRBV29-1	TRBJ2-2	-	TRBD2
TGCAGTGCTAGTTCAGGGGCTGACTATGGCTACACCTTC	CSASSGADYGYTF	TRBV20-1	TRBJ1-2	-	-
TGTGCCAGCGAAACGGAGGCCGGGGAGCTGTTTTTT	CASETEAGELFF	TRBV5-4	TRBJ2-2	-	-
TGTGCCAGCAGTTTTTTAGGGGCCGGGGAGCTGTTTTTT	CASSFLGAGELFF	TRBV28	TRBJ2-2	-	-
TGCAGCGTTTTTAAGGGGTCTTCCTACGAGCAGTACTTC	CSVFKGSSYEQYF	TRBV29-1	TRBJ2-7	-	-
TGTGCCAGCATCCTTAACGGAGTCAGCCCCTTGAACACTGAAGCTTTCTTT	CASILNGVSPLNTEAFF	TRBV27	TRBJ1-1	-	-
TGTGCCTGGAGTGTAAGGGGCTGGAGATCGCCCTACTCCTACGAGCAGTACTTC	CAWSVRGWRSPYSYEQYF	TRBV30	TRBJ2-7	-	-
TGTGCCAGCAGCTTAGACTACCCTAGCGGGATGGGGAATGAGCAGTTCTTC	CASSLDYPSGMGNEQFF	TRBV7-6	TRBJ2-1	-	TRBD2
TGTGCCAGCAGCCTCCGGGACAGGTCCTACAATGAGCAGTTCTTC	CASSLRDRSYNEQFF	TRBV11-1	TRBJ2-1	-	TRBD1
TGTGCCAGCAGTTATATGGTACAGGGGATGGGGAATGAGCAGTTCTTC	CASSYMVQGMGNEQFF	TRBV6-2/TRBV6-3	TRBJ2-1	-	TRBD1
TGTGCCAGCAGTTCGGCGGGTTCAAATCAGCCCCAGCATTTT	CASSSAGSNQPQHF	TRBV5-4	TRBJ1-5	few	-
TGTGCCAGCAGCCAAGATGGGCGAACGGCTGAAGCTTTCTTT	CASSQDGRTAEAFF	TRBV14	TRBJ1-1	-	-
TGTGCCAGCAGCCAAACCCCCCCGCTATCTGATGAAAAACTGTTTTTT	CASSQTPPLSDEKLFF	TRBV3-1/TRBV3-2	TRBJ1-4	-	-
TGCGCCAGCAGCTTGTTGGCGGGAGCTGTAAACAATGAGCAGTTCTTC	CASSLLAGAVNNEQFF	TRBV5-1	TRBJ2-1	-	TRBD2
TGTGCCAGCAGTCAGGTAGGACAAGAAGCTTTCTTT	CASSQVGQEAFF	TRBV27	TRBJ1-1	-	-
TGTGCCCCGCCACCGGGAGCTGGGGCCAACGTCCTGACTTTC	CAPPPGAGANVLTF	TRBV5-3	TRBJ2-6	-	-
TGTGCCAGCAACGGCCTGGGGGGGACTAGCGGTTACAATGAGCAGTTCTTC	CASNGLGGTSGYNEQFF	TRBV7-2	TRBJ2-1	once	TRBD2
TGCGCCAGCAGCTTGGGGAACTTAAGGAGCACCGGGGAGCTGTTTTTT	CASSLGNLRSTGELFF	TRBV5-1	TRBJ2-2	-	-
TGTGCCAGCAAGGCAGGGGGTGACTATGGCTACACCTTC	CASKAGGDYGYTF	TRBV28	TRBJ1-2	-	TRBD1